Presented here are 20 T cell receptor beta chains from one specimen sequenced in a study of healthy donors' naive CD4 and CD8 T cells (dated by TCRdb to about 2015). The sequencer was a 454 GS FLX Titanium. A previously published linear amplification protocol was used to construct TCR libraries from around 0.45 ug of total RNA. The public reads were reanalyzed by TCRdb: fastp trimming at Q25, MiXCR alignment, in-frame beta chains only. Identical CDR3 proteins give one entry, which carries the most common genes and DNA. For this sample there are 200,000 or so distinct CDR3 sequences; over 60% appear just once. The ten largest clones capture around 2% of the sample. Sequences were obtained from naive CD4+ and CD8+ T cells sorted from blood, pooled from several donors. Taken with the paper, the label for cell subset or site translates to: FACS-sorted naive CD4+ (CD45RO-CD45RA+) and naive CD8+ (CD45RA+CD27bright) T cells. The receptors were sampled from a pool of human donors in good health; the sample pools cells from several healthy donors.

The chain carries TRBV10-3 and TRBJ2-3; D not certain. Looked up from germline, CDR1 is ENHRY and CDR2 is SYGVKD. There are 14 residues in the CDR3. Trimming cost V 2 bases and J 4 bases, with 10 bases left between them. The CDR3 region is CAISERLGADTQYF. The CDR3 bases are TGTGCCATCAGTGAGAGGCTAGGCGCAGATACGCAGTATTTT.

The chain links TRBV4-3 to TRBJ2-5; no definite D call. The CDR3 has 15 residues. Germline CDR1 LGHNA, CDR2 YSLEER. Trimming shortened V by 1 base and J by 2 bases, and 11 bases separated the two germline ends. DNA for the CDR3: TGCGCCAGCAGCCAAGTCGTTAGCCCGCAAGAGACCCAGTACTTC. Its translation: CASSQVVSPQETQYF.

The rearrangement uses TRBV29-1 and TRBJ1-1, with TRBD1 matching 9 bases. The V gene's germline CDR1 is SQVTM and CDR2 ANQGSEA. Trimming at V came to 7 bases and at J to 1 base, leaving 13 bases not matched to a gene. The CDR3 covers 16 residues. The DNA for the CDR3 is TGCAGCGCGAAACGGGACAGGGATTTTAGGAACACTGAAGCTTTCTTT. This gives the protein CSAKRDRDFRNTEAFF.

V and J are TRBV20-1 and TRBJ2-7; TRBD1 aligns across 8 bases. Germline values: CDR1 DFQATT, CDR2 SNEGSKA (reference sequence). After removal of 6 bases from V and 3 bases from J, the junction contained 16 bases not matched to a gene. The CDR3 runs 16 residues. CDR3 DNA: TGCAGTGCCTCCCGGCGGACAGGGCCTTATCTCTACGAGCAGTACTTC. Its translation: CSASRRTGPYLYEQYF.

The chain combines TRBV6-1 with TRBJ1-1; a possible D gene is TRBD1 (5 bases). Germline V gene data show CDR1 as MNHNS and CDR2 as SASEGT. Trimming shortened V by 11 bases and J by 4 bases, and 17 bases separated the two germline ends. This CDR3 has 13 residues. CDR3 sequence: CALGRSGGTEAFF. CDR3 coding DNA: TGTGCCCTTGGCAGGAGCGGGGGCACTGAAGCTTTCTTT.

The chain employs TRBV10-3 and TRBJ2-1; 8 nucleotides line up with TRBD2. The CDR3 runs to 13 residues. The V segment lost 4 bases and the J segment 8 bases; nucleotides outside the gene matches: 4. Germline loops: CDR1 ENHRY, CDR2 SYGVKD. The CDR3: CAISGTSPHEQFF. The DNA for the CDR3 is TGTGCCATCAGTGGGACTAGCCCCCATGAGCAGTTCTTC.

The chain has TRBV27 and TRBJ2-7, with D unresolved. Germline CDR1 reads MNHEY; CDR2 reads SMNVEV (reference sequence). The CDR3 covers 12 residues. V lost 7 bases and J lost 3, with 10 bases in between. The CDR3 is CASTSMNYEQYF. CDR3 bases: TGTGCCAGCACCTCAATGAACTACGAGCAGTACTTC.

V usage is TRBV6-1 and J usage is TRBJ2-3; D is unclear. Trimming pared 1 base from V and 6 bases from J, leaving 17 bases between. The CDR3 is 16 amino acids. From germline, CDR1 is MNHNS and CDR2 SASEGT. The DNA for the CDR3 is TGTGCCAGCAGTGAAGAAGAAGTAACCCTCCCCGATACGCAGTATTTT. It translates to CASSEEEVTLPDTQYF.

The CDR3 DNA follows: TGCAGCGTTGAAGCCCCCGTAGCGGGAGGGCCAGAGACCCAGTACTTC. It codes for CSVEAPVAGGPETQYF. This rearrangement joins TRBV29-1 to TRBJ2-5; 11 positions match TRBD2. The V and J ends lost 1 base and 4 bases, in that order; junction bases with no gene match: 8. Germline loops: CDR1 SQVTM, CDR2 ANQGSEA. The CDR3 is 16 residues long.

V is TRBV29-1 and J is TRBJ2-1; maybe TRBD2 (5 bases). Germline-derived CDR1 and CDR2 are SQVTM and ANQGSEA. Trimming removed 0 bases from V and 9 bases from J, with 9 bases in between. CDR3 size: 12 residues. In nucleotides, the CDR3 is TGCAGCGTTGAAGATCGAGGGCCTGAGCAGTTCTTC. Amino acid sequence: CSVEDRGPEQFF.

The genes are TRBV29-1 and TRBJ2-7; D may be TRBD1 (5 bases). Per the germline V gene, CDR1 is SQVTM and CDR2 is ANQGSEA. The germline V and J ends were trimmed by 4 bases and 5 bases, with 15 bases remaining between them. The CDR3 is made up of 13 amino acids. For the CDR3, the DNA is TGCAGCGTTGGTCCAGGGAAATTTGACGAGCAGTACTTC. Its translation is CSVGPGKFDEQYF.

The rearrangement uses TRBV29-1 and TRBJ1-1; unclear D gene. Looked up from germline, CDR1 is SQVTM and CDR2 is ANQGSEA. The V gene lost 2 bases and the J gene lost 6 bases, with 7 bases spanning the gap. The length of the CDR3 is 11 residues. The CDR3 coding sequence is TGCAGCGTTGAATCGGGCCCTGAAGCTTTCTTT. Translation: CSVESGPEAFF.

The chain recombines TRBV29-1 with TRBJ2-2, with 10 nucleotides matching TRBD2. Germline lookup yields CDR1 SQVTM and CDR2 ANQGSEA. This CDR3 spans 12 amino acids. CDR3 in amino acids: CTGLAVTGELFF. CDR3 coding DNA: TGCACCGGACTAGCGGTGACCGGGGAGCTGTTTTTT.

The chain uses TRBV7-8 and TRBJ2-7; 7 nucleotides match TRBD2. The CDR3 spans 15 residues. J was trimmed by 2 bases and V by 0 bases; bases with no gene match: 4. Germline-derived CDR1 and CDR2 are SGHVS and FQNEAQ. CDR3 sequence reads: CASSLAASGPYEQYF. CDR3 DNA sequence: TGTGCCAGCAGCTTAGCGGCTAGCGGCCCCTACGAGCAGTACTTC. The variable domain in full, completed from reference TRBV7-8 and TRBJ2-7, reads GAGVSQSPRYKVAKRGQDVALRCDPISGHVSLFWYQQALGQGPEFLTYFQNEAQLDKSGLPSDRFFAERPEGSVSTLKIQRTQQEDSAVYLCASSLAASGPYEQYFGPGTRLTVT.

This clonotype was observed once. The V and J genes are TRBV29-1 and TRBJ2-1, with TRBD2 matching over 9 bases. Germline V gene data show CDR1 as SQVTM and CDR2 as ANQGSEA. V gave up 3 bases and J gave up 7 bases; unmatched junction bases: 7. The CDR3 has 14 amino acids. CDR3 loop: CSVEASGIQNEQFF. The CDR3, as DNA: TGCAGCGTTGAGGCTAGCGGGATACAGAATGAGCAGTTCTTC.

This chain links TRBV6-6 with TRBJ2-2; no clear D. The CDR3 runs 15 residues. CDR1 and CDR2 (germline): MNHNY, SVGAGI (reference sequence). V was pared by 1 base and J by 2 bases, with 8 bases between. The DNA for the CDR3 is TGTGCCAGCAGTTACTGGCGCGGAAACACCGGGGAGCTGTTTTTT. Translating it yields CASSYWRGNTGELFF.

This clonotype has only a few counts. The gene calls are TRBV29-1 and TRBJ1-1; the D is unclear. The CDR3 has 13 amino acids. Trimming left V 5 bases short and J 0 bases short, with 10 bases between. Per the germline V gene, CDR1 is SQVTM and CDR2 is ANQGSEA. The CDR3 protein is CSVRGRLNTEAFF. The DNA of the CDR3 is TGCAGCGTTAGAGGTCGCCTGAACACTGAAGCTTTCTTT.

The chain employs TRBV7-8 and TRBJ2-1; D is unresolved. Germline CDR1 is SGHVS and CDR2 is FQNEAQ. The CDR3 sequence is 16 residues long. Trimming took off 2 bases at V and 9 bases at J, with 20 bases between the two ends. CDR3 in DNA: TGTGCCAGCAGCTTAAAGCACCCAGATACCCCAATTGAGCAGTTCTTC. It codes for CASSLKHPDTPIEQFF.

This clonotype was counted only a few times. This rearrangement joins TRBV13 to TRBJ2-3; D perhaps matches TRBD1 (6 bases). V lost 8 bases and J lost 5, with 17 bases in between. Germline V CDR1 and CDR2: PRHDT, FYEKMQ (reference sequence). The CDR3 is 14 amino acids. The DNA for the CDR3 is TGTGCCAGCCATGTGGCAGGGGAGTTAGATACGCAGTATTTT. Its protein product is CASHVAGELDTQYF.

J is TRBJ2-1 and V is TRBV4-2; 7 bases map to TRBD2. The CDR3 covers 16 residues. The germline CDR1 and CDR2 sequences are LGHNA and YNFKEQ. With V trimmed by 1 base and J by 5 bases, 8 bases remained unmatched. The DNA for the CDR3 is TGTGCCAGCAGCCAAGTGGGGAAGCGGGATGACAATGAGCAGTTCTTC. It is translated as CASSQVGKRDDNEQFF.